The source of this T cell receptor (beta chain) is a study of cytomegalovirus exposure and HLA in healthy donors. This CDR3 has 13 amino acids. V gave up 3 bases and J gave up 8 bases; unmatched junction bases: 6. Germline CDR1 reads MNHEY; CDR2 reads SMNVEV (reference sequence). Use of 60 Vbeta and 13 Jbeta primers characterized the PCR. Here immunoSEQ multiplex PCR was the method, and the copy in TCRdb shows in-frame clones only, minus some. Of more than 95,000 clones listed, 55% to 75% are singletons. The rearrangement links TRBV27 to TRBJ1-2; 7 positions agree with TRBD1. The TCR sequence derives from a man younger than 45 in good health and CMV-seronegative. Material: PBMCs. The CDR3 nucleotides are TGTGCCAGCAGTTTTCAGGGGGTAAGCGGCTACACCTTC. This gives the protein CASSFQGVSGYTF.